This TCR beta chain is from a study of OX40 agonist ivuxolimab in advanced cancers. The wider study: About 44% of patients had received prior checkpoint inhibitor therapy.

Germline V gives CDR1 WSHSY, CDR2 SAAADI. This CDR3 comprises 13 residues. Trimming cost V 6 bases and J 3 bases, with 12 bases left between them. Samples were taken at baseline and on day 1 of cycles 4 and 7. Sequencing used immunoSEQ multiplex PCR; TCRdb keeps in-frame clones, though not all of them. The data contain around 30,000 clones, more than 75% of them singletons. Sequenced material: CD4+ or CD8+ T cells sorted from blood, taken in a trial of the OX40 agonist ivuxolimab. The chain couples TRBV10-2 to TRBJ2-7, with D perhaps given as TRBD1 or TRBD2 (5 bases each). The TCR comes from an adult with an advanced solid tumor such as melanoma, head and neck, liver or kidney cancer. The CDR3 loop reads CASRGASNYEQYF. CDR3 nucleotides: TGCGCCAGCAGAGGGGCTAGCAACTACGAGCAGTACTTC.